This T cell receptor (beta chain) was sequenced during a study of cytomegalovirus exposure and HLA in healthy donors. Whole-study findings and limits: A later analysis reportedly found fewer N-insertions in an Asian-associated ancestry cluster than the approximately 660-donor mean. A likely sequencing artifact accounted for one observed cluster of highly shared sequence variants. The investigators catalogued 164 TCR beta chains as cytomegalovirus-associated. Presence/absence analyses rested on an assumption that sequencing depth was roughly uniform across donors.

The PCR used 60 Vbeta and 13 Jbeta primers. Measured with immunoSEQ multiplex PCR; TCRdb has only the in-frame clones, and not every one. The sample yields hundreds of thousands of clones, around two thirds seen once. In regard to this clone: Its antigen is unknown.

The sample taken for sequencing was PBMCs. This receptor was taken from a female donor in good health and CMV-seronegative.

CDR3 coding DNA: TGTGCCAGCAGCTTGGCAAGAGGTAGCGGGAGGGCAGATACGCAGTATTTT. Residues: CASSLARGSGRADTQYF. The rearrangement links TRBV5-6 to TRBJ2-3; 11 bases align to TRBD2. CDR1 SGHDT and CDR2 YYEEEE come from the germline V gene. The V and J ends lost 0 bases and 4 bases, in that order; junction bases with no gene match: 7. The CDR3 runs 17 residues.